Below, 24 T cell receptor beta chains from the same sample are listed, as sequenced in a study of glioma-infiltrating T cells after dendritic cell vaccination. Only in-frame clones appear in the TCRdb table, and some are missing; sequencing was by immunoSEQ multiplex PCR. The data show approximately 62,000 clones, around nine tenths seen once. Described time point: after dendritic cell vaccination, including at tumor progression/relapse. The sequencing used blood, collected after dendritic cell vaccination. The receptor set was obtained from a human donor with glioblastoma.

The rearrangement joins TRBV30 to TRBJ2-5; D may be TRBD2 (5 bases). V lost 4 bases, J lost 3 bases, and 6 bases lay in between. Per the germline V gene, CDR1 is GTSNPN and CDR2 is SVGIG (reference sequence). This CDR3 comprises 11 residues. The CDR3 is CAWTREETQYF. CDR3 DNA: TGTGCCTGGACGAGGGAAGAGACCCAGTACTTC.

V is TRBV2 and J is TRBJ1-5; TRBD1 is a possible D gene (6 bases). V lost 10 bases to trimming and J lost 4 bases, with 14 bases between them. The CDR3 runs 13 residues. Germline V gene lookup returns CDR1 SNHLY and CDR2 FYNNEI. CDR3 nucleotide sequence: TGTGCCACTACTATGAGGGGGAATCAGCCCCAGCATTTT. This encodes CATTMRGNQPQHF.

The chain joins TRBV9 to TRBJ2-7; the D is unclear. The CDR3 totals 14 residues. From germline, CDR1 is SGDLS and CDR2 YYNGEE. The V end was cut by 4 bases, the J end by 0 bases, with 11 bases between. The CDR3 protein is CASSPDWSSYEQYF. DNA for the CDR3: TGTGCCAGCAGCCCCGACTGGAGCTCCTACGAGCAGTACTTC. The full variable domain, its missing parts supplied by reference TRBV9 and TRBJ2-7, is DSGVTQTPKHLITATGQRVTLRCSPRSGDLSVYWYQQSLDQGLQFLIQYYNGEERAKGNILERFSAQQFPDLHSELNLSSLELGDSALYFCASSPDWSSYEQYFGPGTRLTVT.

The chain has TRBV5-1 and TRBJ1-1, with D possibly matching TRBD1 (6 bases). Germline V gives CDR1 SGHRS, CDR2 YFSETQ. CDR3 length: 15 amino acids. V was trimmed by 4 bases and J by 0 bases, leaving 13 bases between them. The DNA for the CDR3 is TGCGCCAGCAGCGAGGACAGTGGGATGAACACTGAAGCTTTCTTT. Translated, it gives CASSEDSGMNTEAFF.

The chain combines TRBV2 with TRBJ1-4; perhaps TRBD1 as D (5 bases). CDR3 length: 15 amino acids. Germline V gene lookup returns CDR1 SNHLY and CDR2 FYNNEI. The V end lost 7 bases, the J end lost 8 bases, and 20 bases lay between the germline ends. The CDR3 nucleotides read TGTGCCAGCACGGGGGAGGCAGGGACTAGGGAAAAACTGTTTTTT. Translated, it gives CASTGEAGTREKLFF.

In its sample, this clone was seen once. This chain uses TRBV6-5 with TRBJ1-2; 7 nucleotides agree with TRBD1. Germline-derived CDR1 and CDR2 are MNHEY and SVGAGI. This CDR3 contains 14 residues. V gave up 3 bases and J gave up 2 bases; unmatched junction bases: 3. CDR3 DNA sequence: TGTGCCAGCAGTTATAGGGGGCAGAACTATGGCTACACCTTC. Translated, it gives CASSYRGQNYGYTF.

CDR3 loop: CASSQPTRLAGGRGNIQYF. The CDR3 nucleotides read TGTGCCAGCAGCCAACCAACCAGACTAGCGGGGGGGCGGGGAAACATTCAGTACTTC. The J gene is TRBJ2-4, the V gene TRBV4-2; 14 nucleotides agree with TRBD2. V was clipped by 2 bases and J by 6 bases; unmatched bases: 12. The CDR3 is 19 residues long. CDR1 LGHNA and CDR2 YNFKEQ come from the germline V gene.

The rearrangement joins TRBV5-6 to TRBJ1-2; D gene unclear. Germline-derived CDR1 and CDR2 are SGHDT and YYEEEE. The CDR3 sequence is 12 residues long. V shed 2 bases and J shed 11 bases, with 13 bases lying between them. CDR3 protein: CASSLPPGIYTF. For the CDR3, the DNA is TGTGCCAGCAGCTTACCCCCGGGGATTTACACCTTC.

The chain employs TRBV7-3 and TRBJ2-1; D may be TRBD2 (6 bases). Trimming stripped 5 bases from V and 9 bases from J, with 20 bases between. CDR3 length: 15 amino acids. Germline CDR1 reads SGHTA; CDR2 reads FQGTGA. The CDR3 sequence is CASSPSVRPEGEQFF. In nucleotides, the CDR3 is TGTGCCAGCAGCCCTAGCGTCCGCCCCGAGGGTGAGCAGTTCTTC.

A remark on this clone: One junction end disagrees with the germline gene, perhaps due to a read error. The chain uses TRBV14 and TRBJ2-1; 8 bases are shared with TRBD2. The CDR3 spans 14 residues. Per germline, CDR1 SGHDN and CDR2 FVKESK. The CDR3 region has the DNA TGTGCCAGCAACCTCACGAAGGGCGGTCCGGGGGGGGTCTTC. Translation gives CASNLTKGGPGGVF.

The chain combines TRBV4-3 with TRBJ1-4; D may be TRBD1 (5 bases). The V end lost 6 bases, the J end lost 1 base, and 21 bases lay between the germline ends. The CDR3 length is 18 residues. The germline CDR1 and CDR2 sequences are LGHNA and YSLEER. CDR3: CASSPLVFTGRTNEKLFF. CDR3 bases: TGCGCCAGCAGTCCCCTTGTGTTTACAGGTCGAACTAATGAAAAACTGTTTTTT.

The rearrangement joins TRBV11-2 to TRBJ2-5; a weak D match, TRBD2 (7 bases). The germline V gene encodes CDR1 SGHAT and CDR2 FQNNGV. Trimming left V 5 bases short and J 4 bases short, with 17 bases between. This CDR3 has 15 residues. Written as DNA, the CDR3 is TGTGCCAGCAGCCCGCCCGGGGGGCGGGGAGAGACCCAGTACTTC. Its translation: CASSPPGGRGETQYF.

The chain couples TRBV11-2 to TRBJ1-3; TRBD1 matches 7 bases. CDR1 is SGHAT and CDR2 is FQNNGV in the germline V gene. The CDR3 extends over 15 amino acids. V trimming: 5 bases; J trimming: 2 bases; junction bases outside the gene matches: 6. In nucleotides, the CDR3 is TGTGCCAGCAGCGTTACAGGGGAAGCTGGAAACACCATATATTTT. Its protein product is CASSVTGEAGNTIYF.

A few counts support this clone. The chain combines TRBV7-2 with TRBJ2-7; 7 positions match TRBD2. V lost 5 bases to trimming and J lost 2 bases; unmatched junction nucleotides: 9. The CDR3 runs to 15 residues. In germline, CDR1 is SGHTA, CDR2 FQGNSA. CDR3: CASSQGAGDPYEQYF. Here the CDR3 DNA reads TGTGCCAGCAGCCAAGGGGCGGGGGACCCCTACGAGCAGTACTTC.

The J gene is TRBJ2-7, the V gene TRBV6-5, with TRBD2 matching 8 bases. The CDR3 contains 13 residues. The V gene's germline CDR1 is MNHEY and CDR2 SVGAGI. Trimming cost V 6 bases and J 3 bases; bases outside gene matches: 4. CDR3 loop: CASRDTSGYEQYF. The CDR3 nucleotides are TGTGCCAGCAGGGACACTAGCGGCTACGAGCAGTACTTC.

This rearrangement joins TRBV4-2 to TRBJ1-4; 7 bases are a match to TRBD1. The germline V gene encodes CDR1 LGHNA and CDR2 YNFKEQ. The trim removed 5 bases at V and 4 bases at J, leaving 7 bases unmatched. The CDR3 runs 15 residues. For the CDR3, the DNA is TGTGCCAGCAGCTCCGAGGGACAGCTTAATGAAAAACTGTTTTTT. Protein sequence: CASSSEGQLNEKLFF.

V gene TRBV20-1 combines with J gene TRBJ1-2; D is unclear. This CDR3 region has 11 residues. The germline gives CDR1 DFQATT, CDR2 SNEGSKA (reference sequence). The V and J ends lost 2 bases and 7 bases respectively, with 8 bases between them. The CDR3 sequence is CSARLAPGYTF. The CDR3, as DNA: TGCAGTGCTAGATTGGCCCCTGGCTACACCTTC.

This chain uses TRBV6-4 with TRBJ2-7; 8 bases line up with TRBD1. This CDR3 comprises 15 residues. V lost 2 bases, J lost 2 bases, and 5 bases stayed unmatched. CDR1 is MRHNA and CDR2 is SNTAGT in the germline V gene. Here the CDR3 DNA reads TGTGCCAGCAGTGACCAGACAGGGGCCGCCTACGAGCAGTACTTC. Translated, it gives CASSDQTGAAYEQYF.

V gene TRBV11-2 combines with J gene TRBJ2-3; 14 bases are shared with TRBD2. Looked up from germline, CDR1 is SGHAT and CDR2 is FQNNGV. With 2 bases clipped from V and 2 bases from J, the junction kept 6 bases outside the gene matches. The CDR3 is 18 amino acids. CDR3 residues: CASSLPSTSGRVTDTQYF. The CDR3 DNA reads as TGTGCCAGCAGCTTACCCTCGACTAGCGGGAGGGTCACAGATACGCAGTATTTT. Full variable domain (missing parts from reference TRBV11-2 and TRBJ2-3): EAGVAQSPRYKIIEKRQSVAFWCNPISGHATLYWYQQILGQGPKLLIQFQNNGVVDDSQLPKDRFSAERLKGVDSTLKIQPAKLEDSAVYLCASSLPSTSGRVTDTQYFGPGTRLTVL.

The chain links TRBV5-1 to TRBJ2-3; 7 bases are shared with TRBD1. This CDR3 contains 14 residues. V lost 5 bases to trimming and J lost 2 bases; unmatched junction nucleotides: 5. The germline V gene encodes CDR1 SGHRS and CDR2 YFSETQ. The chain's CDR3 is CASRLDRSTDTQYF. In nucleotides, the CDR3 is TGCGCCAGCAGACTGGACAGGTCCACAGATACGCAGTATTTT.

The chain couples TRBV10-3 to TRBJ2-7, with TRBD2 identical over 11 bases. Per the germline V gene, CDR1 is ENHRY and CDR2 is SYGVKD. The CDR3 has 15 amino acids. The trim removed 7 bases at V and 3 bases at J, leaving 8 bases unmatched. The chain's CDR3 is CAITEGLAAFYEQYF. For the CDR3, the DNA is TGTGCCATCACCGAGGGACTAGCGGCCTTCTACGAGCAGTACTTC.

The chain is built from TRBV5-1 and TRBJ1-1; unclear D gene. CDR1 is SGHRS and CDR2 is YFSETQ in the germline V gene. CDR3 length: 15 amino acids. V lost 3 bases to trimming and J lost 0 bases, with 12 bases between them. The CDR3 bases are TGCGCCAGCAGCTCCCAGGATCTTATGAACACTGAAGCTTTCTTT. Translation gives CASSSQDLMNTEAFF.

The chain links TRBV5-5 to TRBJ1-3; 7 nucleotides align to TRBD1. The CDR3 has 15 amino acids. The germline gives CDR1 SGHKS, CDR2 YYEKEE (reference sequence). V shed 4 bases and J 0 bases; nucleotides not matched to a gene: 4. CDR3 nucleotide sequence: TGTGCCAGCAGCGCGACAGGGACCTCTGGAAACACCATATATTTT. Protein sequence: CASSATGTSGNTIYF.

The V call is TRBV19, the J call TRBJ1-1; no clear D. Trimming left V 10 bases short and J 4 bases short, with 16 bases between. This CDR3 comprises 13 residues. Germline CDR1 is LNHDA and CDR2 is SQIVND (reference sequence). CDR3 protein: CATRPQPGTEAFF. CDR3 bases: TGTGCCACCAGACCTCAACCGGGCACTGAAGCTTTCTTT.